The sample holds many counts of the clone carrying this T cell receptor (beta chain). Its antigen is not known. Sample time point: persistent/refractory GD, antithyroid drugs over 5 years with positive TRAb. Researchers made the TCR library from RNA that was extracted from PBMCs. Arm-PCR of CDR3 regions and iRepertoire HTBI primers were the basis on which TCR beta libraries were built. TCRdb itself ran the multiplex PCR reads through MiXCR, one entry per CDR3 protein. The table lists fewer than 600,000 distinct CDR3 sequences, about 20% of them singletons. This sample was included in a study of regulatory T cells in long-lasting Graves disease. The germline CDR1 and CDR2 sequences are MDHEN and SYDVKM. This CDR3 is built from 16 residues. V was cut by 2 bases and J by 0 bases, with 14 bases left in between. Whole-study findings and limits: More public clonotypes were shared by persistent patients (approximately 3,000) than by new patients (about 1,000).

This TCR was recovered from a female donor with Graves disease. The sample consisted of peripheral blood mononuclear cells (PBMCs), taken when the disease was refractory, from a patient treated with antithyroid drugs. The rearrangement joins TRBV28 to TRBJ2-7; D gene unclear. CDR3 nucleotides: TGTGCCAGCAGTTTACGGGCCCCAGCGCGCTCCTACGAGCAGTACTTC. Translation gives CASSLRAPARSYEQYF.